These 30 T cell receptor beta chains were all obtained from the same sample, sequenced in a study of shared clonotypes between healthy human individuals. Sequencing was performed with immunoSEQ multiplex PCR; in TCRdb, only in-frame clones are kept and a portion is missing. The sample comprises around 600,000 clones, 95% of which are singletons, and approximately 0.11% rests with the top ten. CD8 cells classed as naive were CD45RO-negative and positively selected for CCR7, excluding terminally differentiated effector memory CD45RA+ cells. Sequenced material: naive CD8+ T cells sorted from blood. Source of these receptors: a woman in her twenties or thirties in good health.

The chain is built from TRBV30 and TRBJ2-3; D gene ambiguous. V was trimmed by 1 base and J by 2 bases, leaving 7 bases between them. The CDR3 totals 13 residues. Looked up from germline, CDR1 is GTSNPN and CDR2 is SVGIG (reference sequence). The CDR3 here is CAWSALNTDTQYF. CDR3 coding DNA: TGTGCCTGGAGTGCCCTAAACACAGATACGCAGTATTTT.

The chain recombines TRBV4-1 with TRBJ2-7; perhaps TRBD2 as D (7 bases). There are 15 residues in the CDR3. V lost 0 bases to trimming and J lost 2 bases, with 11 bases between them. CDR1 is MGHRA and CDR2 is YSYEKL in the germline V gene. The CDR3 DNA is TGCGCCAGCAGCCAAGATGGGGGGGCAACCTACGAGCAGTACTTC. It translates to CASSQDGGATYEQYF.

A single count supports this clone. This specimen includes other DNA sequences encoding the same CDR3. The chain recombines TRBV19 with TRBJ2-7; 9 nucleotides match TRBD1. The V and J ends lost 3 bases and 3 bases, in that order; junction bases with no gene match: 3. From germline, CDR1 is LNHDA and CDR2 SQIVND (reference sequence). The CDR3 spans 14 residues. The CDR3 nucleotides are TGTGCCAGTAGTATGGGACAGGGCGACTACGAGCAGTACTTC. Its translation: CASSMGQGDYEQYF.

The chain has TRBV7-9 and TRBJ2-2, with TRBD1 identical over 9 bases. Germline values: CDR1 SEHNR, CDR2 FQNEAQ (reference sequence). With V trimmed by 5 bases and J by 1 base, 5 bases remained unmatched. CDR3 length equals 16 residues. CDR3 sequence: CASSPGQGRNTGELFF. CDR3 nucleotide sequence: TGTGCCAGCAGCCCTGGACAGGGGAGGAACACCGGGGAGCTGTTTTTT.

The V and J genes are TRBV6-1 and TRBJ2-1, with D possibly TRBD1 on 6 matching bases. Trimming left V 7 bases short and J 6 bases short, with 13 bases between. This CDR3 has 13 residues. Germline-derived CDR1 and CDR2 are MNHNS and SASEGT. The CDR3 spells CASKTRGSNEQFF. The DNA for the CDR3 is TGTGCCAGCAAGACCAGGGGCAGCAATGAGCAGTTCTTC.

V usage is TRBV28 and J usage is TRBJ1-1; 7 bases line up with TRBD1. The germline gives CDR1 MDHEN, CDR2 SYDVKM. The CDR3 sequence is 15 residues long. Trimming at V came to 4 bases and at J to 5 bases, leaving 10 bases not matched to a gene. CDR3 in DNA: TGTGCCAGCAGTTCGATCCAGGGGGTAGAAACTGAAGCTTTCTTT. Translated, it gives CASSSIQGVETEAFF.

The J gene is TRBJ2-7, the V gene TRBV7-9; 7 nucleotides match TRBD1. From germline, CDR1 is SEHNR and CDR2 FQNEAQ (reference sequence). This CDR3 has 14 amino acids. The trim removed 5 bases at V and 3 bases at J, leaving 7 bases unmatched. In nucleotides, the CDR3 is TGTGCCAGCAGCCAGGGACAGTACTACTACGAGCAGTACTTC. Its protein is CASSQGQYYYEQYF.

This clone was observed once. Here the CDR3 reads CASSERDSYSYEQYF. CDR3 nucleotides: TGTGCCAGCAGTGAAAGGGACTCCTATTCCTACGAGCAGTACTTC. The V gene is TRBV2, the J gene TRBJ2-7; weak D call: TRBD2 (6 bases). The CDR3 covers 15 residues. Trimming took 2 bases from V and 1 from J, leaving 12 bases between them. Per the germline V gene, CDR1 is SNHLY and CDR2 is FYNNEI.

This clone was recorded only once. The chain carries TRBV6-5 and TRBJ2-4, with TRBD2 matching over 13 bases. Germline-derived CDR1 and CDR2 are MNHEY and SVGAGI. V dropped 4 bases and J dropped 7; count of bases not matched to a gene: 1. The CDR3 is 14 residues long. The CDR3 is CASSWTSGGNIQYF. CDR3 coding DNA: TGTGCCAGCAGTTGGACTAGCGGGGGCAACATTCAGTACTTC.

Concerning this clone itself: The same CDR3 is also encoded by other DNA sequences in this sample. The chain is built from TRBV4-1 and TRBJ2-1; 8 bases align to TRBD2. Germline CDR1 and CDR2: MGHRA and YSYEKL. The CDR3 extends over 15 amino acids. After removal of 2 bases from V and 4 bases from J, the junction contained 4 bases not matched to a gene. The CDR3: CASSQRLAGYNEQFF. CDR3 DNA sequence: TGCGCCAGCAGCCAAAGATTAGCGGGGTACAATGAGCAGTTCTTC.

This clone was found once. This sequence joins TRBV6-6 and TRBJ2-4; weak D call: TRBD2 (5 bases). The V end was cut by 4 bases, the J end by 5 bases, with 12 bases between. Germline V CDR1 and CDR2: MNHNY, SVGAGI (reference sequence). The length of the CDR3 is 14 residues. The CDR3 nucleotides are TGTGCCAGCAGTTCCCCGGCGGGTCAAAACATTCAGTACTTC. As protein: CASSSPAGQNIQYF.

J is TRBJ2-1 and V is TRBV29-1, with TRBD2 identical over 14 bases. CDR1 SQVTM and CDR2 ANQGSEA come from the germline V gene. This CDR3 has 15 amino acids. J was trimmed by 6 bases and V by 6 bases; bases with no gene match: 7. DNA of the CDR3: TGCAGCGTGGAAACCGGGACTAGCGGGAGCAATGAGCAGTTCTTC. It encodes CSVETGTSGSNEQFF.

J is TRBJ2-1 and V is TRBV30; D may be TRBD1 (6 bases). The V and J ends lost 2 bases and 7 bases respectively, with 21 bases between them. Germline V lookup: CDR1 GTSNPN, CDR2 SVGIG (reference sequence). The CDR3 spans 16 residues. The CDR3 DNA follows: TGTGCCTGGAGTAACCCGACTCAATTAGGGGGTAATGAGCAGTTCTTC. Its translation: CAWSNPTQLGGNEQFF.

J is TRBJ2-5 and V is TRBV28, with D tentatively TRBD1 or TRBD2 (7 bases each). Looked up from germline, CDR1 is MDHEN and CDR2 is SYDVKM. V gave up 10 bases and J gave up 4 bases, with 13 bases separating them. The CDR3 is 12 residues long. This CDR3 reads CATERDRETQYF. The CDR3 bases are TGTGCCACCGAGCGGGACAGAGAGACCCAGTACTTC.

The chain has TRBV27 and TRBJ2-7, with a possible D match to TRBD2 (6 bases). V dropped 5 bases and J dropped 6 bases, with 14 bases sitting between them. The CDR3 totals 13 residues. The germline V gene has CDR1 MNHEY and CDR2 SMNVEV (reference sequence). Here the CDR3 reads CASSPGSGVEQYF. As DNA, the CDR3 is TGTGCCAGCAGTCCGGGGTCGGGGGTCGAGCAGTACTTC.

The V gene is TRBV28, the J gene TRBJ2-3; TRBD2 matches 7 bases. V dropped 6 bases and J dropped 4; count of bases not matched to a gene: 13. This CDR3 region has 16 residues. CDR1 is MDHEN, CDR2 SYDVKM, per germline. The CDR3 here is CASSPTSSHRADTQYF. CDR3 DNA: TGTGCCAGCAGCCCGACTAGCAGCCATAGGGCAGATACGCAGTATTTT.

This clone was seen only once. The chain recombines TRBV4-1 with TRBJ2-5; a possible D gene is TRBD1 (6 bases). This CDR3 is 13 amino acids long. Germline assignment: CDR1 MGHRA and CDR2 YSYEKL. V was cut by 6 bases and J by 0 bases, with 8 bases left in between. CDR3 sequence reads: CASSHRDQETQYF. The CDR3 nucleotides read TGCGCCAGCAGTCACAGGGACCAAGAGACCCAGTACTTC.

The chain combines TRBV5-1 with TRBJ1-5; the D gene is possibly TRBD1 (6 bases). The CDR3 runs to 13 residues. V gave up 4 bases and J gave up 7 bases, with 12 bases separating them. CDR1 SGHRS and CDR2 YFSETQ come from the germline V gene. In DNA form, the CDR3 reads TGCGCCAGCAGCCCTCGGGGGCAACAGCCCCAGCATTTT. Protein: CASSPRGQQPQHF.

This chain links TRBV2 with TRBJ1-1, with D hard to call. Germline values: CDR1 SNHLY, CDR2 FYNNEI. CDR3 length: 17 residues. Trimming pared 2 bases from V and 5 bases from J, leaving 21 bases between. The CDR3 loop reads CASSESRAVPSGTEAFF. As DNA, the CDR3 is TGTGCCAGCAGTGAAAGTCGGGCAGTCCCCTCGGGGACTGAAGCTTTCTTT.

This chain connects TRBV7-8 to TRBJ1-2; no clear D. Trimming stripped 5 bases from V and 1 base from J, with 11 bases between. Germline V gene lookup returns CDR1 SGHVS and CDR2 FQNEAQ. The CDR3 loop spans 14 amino acids. The CDR3 nucleotides are TGTGCCAGCAGCCCGCCGACCGATAACTATGGCTACACCTTC. Protein product: CASSPPTDNYGYTF.

This chain links TRBV2 with TRBJ1-2; TRBD1 agrees at 7 bases. The V and J ends lost 6 bases and 0 bases, in that order; junction bases with no gene match: 7. The CDR3 contains 15 residues. CDR1 SNHLY and CDR2 FYNNEI come from the germline V gene. The CDR3, as DNA: TGTGCCAGCAGGGATCCAGGGGGACCTAACTATGGCTACACCTTC. It is translated as CASRDPGGPNYGYTF.

This clone was seen a few times. The chain has TRBV27 and TRBJ2-7; D might be TRBD1 or TRBD2, each matching 5 bases. Germline values: CDR1 MNHEY, CDR2 SMNVEV (reference sequence). The CDR3 loop spans 14 amino acids. The V gene lost 5 bases and the J gene lost 3 bases, with 14 bases spanning the gap. In DNA form, the CDR3 reads TGTGCCAGCAGTCCCTCGGGACGGGTCTACGAGCAGTACTTC. Residues: CASSPSGRVYEQYF.

The rearrangement uses TRBV15 and TRBJ2-1; 10 bases agree with TRBD2. Trimming at V came to 0 bases and at J to 6 bases, leaving 11 bases not matched to a gene. The germline gives CDR1 LNHNV, CDR2 YYDKDF (reference sequence). CDR3 length: 18 amino acids. The CDR3 protein is CATSRDLLLAGALNEQFF. The DNA for the CDR3 is TGTGCCACCAGCAGAGATCTGCTCCTAGCGGGAGCGCTCAATGAGCAGTTCTTC. Using reference TRBV15 and TRBJ2-1 for the parts outside the CDR3, the full variable domain is DAMVIQNPRYQVTQFGKPVTLSCSQTLNHNVMYWYQQKSSQAPKLLFHYYDKDFNNEADTPDNFQSRRPNTSFCFLDIRSPGLGDTAMYLCATSRDLLLAGALNEQFFGPGTRLTVL.

V usage is TRBV5-1 and J usage is TRBJ2-7; 7 nucleotides line up with TRBD1. Germline CDR1 and CDR2: SGHRS and YFSETQ. The junction had 9 bases not matched to a gene; V was cut back by 5 bases and J by 4 bases. The CDR3 spans 14 residues. CDR3 amino acids: CASSPRTGPYEQYF. CDR3 DNA: TGCGCCAGCAGTCCTCGGACAGGACCTTACGAGCAGTACTTC.

Regarding this clone: Within the sample, other DNA sequences also encode this same CDR3. This rearrangement joins TRBV27 to TRBJ2-7; 8 positions agree with TRBD1. V trimming: 0 bases; J trimming: 5 bases; junction bases outside the gene matches: 9. The CDR3 has 16 amino acids. CDR1 and CDR2 (germline): MNHEY, SMNVEV (reference sequence). This CDR3 is CASSLSPGTGRNEQYF. As DNA, the CDR3 is TGTGCCAGCAGTTTATCGCCTGGGACAGGTCGAAACGAGCAGTACTTC.

This chain connects TRBV30 to TRBJ1-5; maybe TRBD1 (6 bases). Germline CDR1 and CDR2: GTSNPN and SVGIG (reference sequence). Trimming cost V 1 base and J 0 bases, with 10 bases left between them. The CDR3 sequence is 15 residues long. CDR3 protein: CAWSGGQLSNQPQHF. The CDR3 nucleotides are TGTGCCTGGAGTGGAGGACAGCTTAGCAATCAGCCCCAGCATTTT.

The chain recombines TRBV29-1 with TRBJ1-1; D may be TRBD1 (6 bases). In germline, CDR1 is SQVTM, CDR2 ANQGSEA. The CDR3 length is 15 residues. V shed 6 bases and J shed 3 bases, with 20 bases lying between them. The CDR3 region has the DNA TGCAGCGTGGAAATAGGCGGGGGGCGCGACACTGAAGCTTTCTTT. It is translated as CSVEIGGGRDTEAFF.

This chain links TRBV2 with TRBJ1-3; 8 bases are shared with TRBD1. The CDR3 covers 12 residues. With 7 bases clipped from V and 8 bases from J, the junction kept 4 bases outside the gene matches. The germline CDR1 and CDR2 sequences are SNHLY and FYNNEI. For the CDR3, the DNA is TGTGCCAGCATCGGACAGGGAGACACCATATATTTT. It encodes CASIGQGDTIYF.

With regard to this clone: Other DNA sequences in the sample encode the same CDR3. The chain is built from TRBV28 and TRBJ1-1; D possibly corresponds to TRBD1 (5 bases). V shed 3 bases and J shed 1 base, with 6 bases lying between them. There are 13 residues in the CDR3. Per the germline V gene, CDR1 is MDHEN and CDR2 is SYDVKM. In DNA, the CDR3 is TGTGCCAGCAGTTTGAGGGGGAACACTGAAGCTTTCTTT. It codes for CASSLRGNTEAFF.

This clone was found once. The chain couples TRBV4-1 to TRBJ1-2; 8 positions agree with TRBD1. Germline V gene sequence: CDR1 MGHRA, CDR2 YSYEKL. The CDR3 covers 15 residues. V lost 1 base to trimming and J lost 6 bases; unmatched junction nucleotides: 7. The CDR3 is CASSQVGDRINGYTF. CDR3 coding DNA: TGCGCCAGCAGCCAAGTAGGGGACAGGATAAATGGCTACACCTTC.